The clone carrying this T cell receptor beta chain was picked up a small number of times. The data belong to a study of human T cells and chemical hapten exposure. Study context: Sensitizing treatment utilized 2% DPC over a 2 cm by 2 cm portion of upper inner arm skin.

CDR3 size: 16 residues. Germline V gene data show CDR1 as LGHNA and CDR2 as YSLEER. V lost 1 base and J 2 bases, leaving 15 bases between the germline ends. The time point: patch test 1, 2 weeks after DPC sensitization. Treatment in this sample: therapeutic diphenylcyclopropenone sensitization with weekly scalp DPC. Each patch-test visit's blood sample preceded patch application. Patients had alopecia, were aged 18 to 70, and were not pregnant. Individual cDNA molecules (in the library) carried attached unique molecular identifiers. A single record per CDR3 protein comes from TCRdb applying MiXCR to the RACE reads. The sample holds 300,000 to 350,000 distinct CDR3 sequences, approximately 6.3% seen once.

J is TRBJ2-7 and V is TRBV4-3, with D perhaps matching TRBD2 (7 bases). The sample here was whole blood, taken in connection with sensitization to the hapten diphenylcyclopropenone (DPC). This sequence originates from a woman aged 18-29 years with alopecia areata. Some clones in this sample may be carry-over from other donors' samples. This CDR3 reads CASSQVGGGPTYEQYF. The DNA of the CDR3 is TGCGCCAGCAGCCAAGTTGGGGGGGGGCCGACCTACGAGCAGTACTTC.